The 25 T cell receptor beta chains presented below share a single source sample, sequenced in a study of cytomegalovirus exposure and HLA in healthy donors. PCR employed 60 Vbeta and 13 Jbeta primers. Libraries were prepared by immunoSEQ multiplex PCR; TCRdb keeps only in-frame clonotypes and omits some of them. The data show under 200,000 clones, 70% to 90% seen once. Sequences were obtained from PBMCs. The receptors were gathered from a woman under 40 in good health and CMV-seronegative.

The genes are TRBV7-2 and TRBJ2-2, with D possibly TRBD2 on 7 matching bases. Trimming left V 2 bases short and J 6 bases short, with 16 bases between. CDR1 SGHTA and CDR2 FQGNSA come from the germline V gene. This CDR3 is built from 16 residues. The CDR3 here is CASSLKVGGRAGELFF. The CDR3, as DNA: TGTGCCAGCAGCTTAAAGGTGGGGGGGCGTGCCGGGGAGCTGTTTTTT.

The chain has TRBV13 and TRBJ2-3; possible D gene TRBD2, 6 bases. Trimming cost V 5 bases and J 5 bases, with 17 bases left between them. This CDR3 is 15 amino acids long. Germline assignment: CDR1 PRHDT and CDR2 FYEKMQ (reference sequence). The CDR3 spells CASSVRDLVKDTQYF. The CDR3 DNA sequence: TGTGCCAGCAGCGTCCGGGACTTGGTGAAAGATACGCAGTATTTT.

The chain recombines TRBV10-3 with TRBJ2-2; 8 nucleotides line up with TRBD1. The CDR3 is made up of 17 amino acids. Losses at the gene ends were 2 bases for V and 2 bases for J; bases not matched to a gene: 7. CDR1 is ENHRY, CDR2 SYGVKD, per germline. CDR3 DNA: TGTGCCATCAGTGAGGGTCAGGGGGCGCTTAACACCGGGGAGCTGTTTTTT. This codes for CAISEGQGALNTGELFF.

V usage is TRBV2 and J usage is TRBJ1-1; D not certain. The CDR3 consists of 13 residues. The ends were cut back, 3 bases at V and 5 bases at J, with 10 bases in the middle. CDR1 SNHLY and CDR2 FYNNEI come from the germline V gene. The CDR3 bases are TGTGCCAGCAGTGAGGCAGGCTATACTGAAGCTTTCTTT. As protein: CASSEAGYTEAFF.

This chain uses TRBV7-2 with TRBJ2-1; 12 positions match TRBD2. V trimming: 5 bases; J trimming: 8 bases; junction bases outside the gene matches: 16. This CDR3 region has 18 residues. CDR1 and CDR2 (germline): SGHTA, FQGNSA. The CDR3 reads CASSPGSLAGGRAYEQFF. DNA of the CDR3: TGTGCCAGCAGCCCCGGATCACTAGCGGGGGGTAGGGCCTATGAGCAGTTCTTC. Supplemented by reference TRBV7-2 and TRBJ2-1, the full variable domain reads GAGVSQSPSNKVTEKGKDVELRCDPISGHTALYWYRQSLGQGLEFLIYFQGNSAPDKSGLPSDRFSAERTGGSVSTLTIQRTQQEDSAVYLCASSPGSLAGGRAYEQFFGPGTRLTVL.

The chain recombines TRBV7-2 with TRBJ2-5; D is ambiguous. The assigned J gene may be wrong: the sequence end matches TRBJ2-7 better. The CDR3 sequence is 11 residues long. Per germline, CDR1 SGHTA and CDR2 FQGNSA. CDR3: CASSLPYEQYF. CDR3 bases: TGTGCCAGCAGCTTACCCTACGAGCAGTACTTC.

The chain links TRBV5-1 to TRBJ1-1; tentatively, D is TRBD1 (6 bases). CDR1 is SGHRS and CDR2 is YFSETQ in the germline V gene. Trimming left V 5 bases short and J 1 base short, with 12 bases between. The CDR3 loop spans 14 amino acids. The CDR3 loop reads CASSYRDTNTEAFF. The CDR3, as DNA: TGCGCCAGCAGTTACCGGGACACGAACACTGAAGCTTTCTTT.

This chain joins TRBV7-9 and TRBJ1-1, with D perhaps TRBD1 (5 bases). The CDR3 is 14 residues long. Trimming cost V 1 base and J 1 base, with 7 bases left between them. Germline CDR1 and CDR2: SEHNR and FQNEAQ (reference sequence). The CDR3, as DNA: TGTGCCAGCAGCTTAGTAAGGGGGAACACTGAAGCTTTCTTT. Its protein is CASSLVRGNTEAFF.

The sample holds one count of this clone. V gene TRBV7-2 combines with J gene TRBJ2-1; D is unresolved. Per the germline V gene, CDR1 is SGHTA and CDR2 is FQGNSA. CDR3 length: 15 amino acids. Deletions cut 7 bases from V and 2 bases from J, with 15 bases between. The DNA of the CDR3 is TGTGCCAGCACCCTCCGGTCGATCCCCTACAATGAGCAGTTCTTC. This translates into CASTLRSIPYNEQFF.

V usage is TRBV18 and J usage is TRBJ1-1; D gene ambiguous. This CDR3 has 11 residues. The germline V gene has CDR1 KGHSH and CDR2 LQKENI. V was clipped by 3 bases and J by 6 bases, with 5 bases between them. CDR3 bases: TGTGCCAGCTCACCTGGGCCTGAAGCTTTCTTT. It encodes CASSPGPEAFF.

V is TRBV7-2 and J is TRBJ2-7; D possibly corresponds to TRBD2 (6 bases). The CDR3 totals 15 residues. Trimming stripped 7 bases from V and 4 bases from J, with 20 bases between. Germline CDR1 SGHTA, CDR2 FQGNSA. The CDR3 nucleotides are TGTGCCAGCAAGTCCCGCGGGACTGAGGGTTACGAGCAGTACTTC. Amino acids: CASKSRGTEGYEQYF.

This clone is a singleton in its sample. This chain links TRBV6-1 with TRBJ1-1, with a weak D call TRBD1 (6 bases). Trimming took 2 bases from V and 11 from J, leaving 21 bases between them. This CDR3 contains 15 residues. From germline, CDR1 is MNHNS and CDR2 SASEGT. The CDR3 sequence: CASSEITTGPGGAFF. In nucleotides, the CDR3 is TGTGCCAGCAGTGAAATAACTACAGGGCCCGGGGGGGCTTTCTTT.

The chain links TRBV27 to TRBJ2-3; 8 bases map to TRBD1. Germline loops: CDR1 MNHEY, CDR2 SMNVEV (reference sequence). The V segment lost 5 bases and the J segment 5 bases; nucleotides outside the gene matches: 9. The CDR3 is made up of 15 amino acids. The CDR3 coding sequence is TGTGCCAGCAGTATGACAGGGGATGAGGGAGATACGCAGTATTTT. Amino acid sequence: CASSMTGDEGDTQYF.

This rearrangement joins TRBV19 to TRBJ1-1, with 8 bases matching TRBD1. The CDR3 has 13 amino acids. Germline loops: CDR1 LNHDA, CDR2 SQIVND (reference sequence). J gave up 5 bases and V 10 bases, and 9 bases lay outside the gene matches. The CDR3 protein is CAIKGQGWTEAFF. CDR3 nucleotides: TGTGCCATTAAAGGACAGGGATGGACTGAAGCTTTCTTT.

This clone has just one count. V usage is TRBV28 and J usage is TRBJ1-3; 8 nucleotides agree with TRBD1. Germline CDR1 MDHEN, CDR2 SYDVKM. V lost 6 bases and J lost 5; bases outside the gene matches: 9. CDR3 length equals 15 residues. The CDR3 here is CASSRVGTGRNTIYF. As DNA, the CDR3 is TGTGCCAGCAGCCGCGTCGGGACAGGCCGAAACACCATATATTTT.

This clone was counted once. The chain combines TRBV2 with TRBJ2-1, with D maybe TRBD2 (5 bases). This CDR3 spans 15 amino acids. V lost 11 bases to trimming and J lost 3 bases, with 20 bases between them. The germline CDR1 and CDR2 sequences are SNHLY and FYNNEI. The CDR3 region has the DNA TGTGCCGAGCAGCGATGGGCTAGCATCTACAATGAGCAGTTCTTC. Translating it yields CAEQRWASIYNEQFF.

This chain connects TRBV5-1 to TRBJ2-6, with D unclear. V was shortened by 0 bases and J by 0 bases, with 4 bases between the two germline ends. CDR1 SGHRS and CDR2 YFSETQ come from the germline V gene. This CDR3 comprises 15 residues. The CDR3 DNA is TGCGCCAGCAGCTTGGGAGGCTCTGGGGCCAACGTCCTGACTTTC. As protein: CASSLGGSGANVLTF. The complete variable domain, with remaining parts taken from reference TRBV5-1 and TRBJ2-6, reads KAGVTQTPRYLIKTRGQQVTLSCSPISGHRSVSWYQQTPGQGLQFLFEYFSETQRNKGNFPGRFSGRQFSNSRSEMNVSTLELGDSALYLCASSLGGSGANVLTFGAGSRLTVL.

The rearrangement uses TRBV4-1 and TRBJ2-7; 12 bases agree with TRBD2. The ends lost 3 bases at V and 4 bases at J; junction bases unmatched: 4. CDR3 length equals 15 residues. Germline CDR1 is MGHRA and CDR2 is YSYEKL. CDR3 nucleotide sequence: TGCGCCAGCAGCCACACTAGCGGGGGGCAGTACGAGCAGTACTTC. This sequence encodes CASSHTSGGQYEQYF.

Points on this clone: Other DNA sequences from this sample encode an identical CDR3 as well. This chain links TRBV9 with TRBJ2-7; 9 positions agree with TRBD2. The CDR3 has 14 amino acids. Germline-derived CDR1 and CDR2 are SGDLS and YYNGEE. After removal of 0 bases from V and 4 bases from J, the junction contained 2 bases not matched to a gene. The CDR3 bases are TGTGCCAGCAGCGTAGGTACTAGCGGGTACGAGCAGTACTTC. Its protein is CASSVGTSGYEQYF.

The chain employs TRBV28 and TRBJ2-7, with 7 bases that match TRBD1. The CDR3 is 16 amino acids. J was trimmed by 6 bases and V by 5 bases; bases with no gene match: 16. CDR1 and CDR2 (germline): MDHEN, SYDVKM. The CDR3 DNA reads TGTGCCAGCAGTACCGAGGGGGCTCAAGGTATAGGCGAGCAGTACTTC. This codes for CASSTEGAQGIGEQYF.

The chain joins TRBV5-8 to TRBJ2-2; D gene ambiguous. Germline CDR1 is SGHTS and CDR2 is YDEGEE. The CDR3 is 17 amino acids. Deletions cut 4 bases from V and 0 bases from J, with 16 bases between. This chain's CDR3 is CASSPLTQFANTGELFF. CDR3 in DNA: TGTGCCAGCAGCCCACTGACTCAGTTCGCGAACACCGGGGAGCTGTTTTTT. The entire variable domain, with the rest obtained from reference TRBV5-8 and TRBJ2-2, is as follows: EAGVTQSPTHLIKTRGQQATLRCSPISGHTSVYWYQQALGLGLQFLLWYDEGEERNRGNFPPRFSGRQFPNYSSELNVNALELEDSALYLCASSPLTQFANTGELFFGEGSRLTVL.

The V and J genes are TRBV25-1 and TRBJ1-6; 9 bases align to TRBD1. Germline V lookup: CDR1 MGHDK, CDR2 SYGVNS. The CDR3 extends over 13 amino acids. Trimming at V came to 6 bases and at J to 10 bases, leaving 4 bases not matched to a gene. The CDR3 bases are TGTGCCAGCAGGGACAGGGGTCGGTCACCCCTCCACTTT. Its protein is CASRDRGRSPLHF.

The chain is built from TRBV14 and TRBJ1-2; TRBD1 aligns across 7 bases. Germline loops: CDR1 SGHDN, CDR2 FVKESK. V lost 4 bases to trimming and J lost 1 base; unmatched junction nucleotides: 9. The CDR3 sequence is 16 residues long. The DNA of the CDR3 is TGTGCCAGCAGCCCCTTTCCGGGACAGCTTAACTATGGCTACACCTTC. It translates to CASSPFPGQLNYGYTF.

This sequence joins TRBV7-2 and TRBJ2-3; 7 nucleotides match TRBD2. Germline CDR1 reads SGHTA; CDR2 reads FQGNSA. V lost 0 bases, J lost 1 base, and 13 bases stayed unmatched. The CDR3 sequence is 19 residues long. The CDR3 DNA follows: TGTGCCAGCAGCTTAGCGGGAGGGGACTTTCGAAGAGGCACAGATACGCAGTATTTT. Its protein product is CASSLAGGDFRRGTDTQYF.

The chain links TRBV29-1 to TRBJ1-1; D is uncertain. V gave up 4 bases and J gave up 3 bases, with 9 bases separating them. Germline CDR1 SQVTM, CDR2 ANQGSEA. CDR3 size: 12 residues. CDR3 residues: CSVAQSHTEAFF. The CDR3, as DNA: TGCAGCGTTGCCCAGTCCCACACTGAAGCTTTCTTT.